This section outlines one T cell receptor beta chain sequence together with its context. Its antigen is still unknown. Base qualities are not recorded, but no much larger clone differs from it by a single base. Library preparation was by the immunoSEQ multiplex PCR assay. For most patients, genomic DNA was isolated with the Qiagen DNeasy Blood and Tissue Kit and shipped frozen to Adaptive Biotechnologies for TCR sequencing. For most patients, high-throughput TCR-beta CDR3 sequencing of genomic DNA was performed by Adaptive Biotechnologies. The authors processed their data as follows. Adaptive's ImmunoSEQ software was the source of the TCR sequencing data for about 18 patients, while a few other patients were processed with MiXCR and VDJtools. To correct CD4 versus CD8 sorting errors, sequences present in both subsets at a frequency ratio below 5:1 were removed. CDR3 nucleotide sequences shared between donor and recipient were removed because the origin of such sequences could not be assigned. To be classed as alloreactive, a clone needed at least 2-fold expansion over unstimulated cells and a minimum CFSE-low frequency of 0.002% (template counts) or 0.001% (read counts). Clones were considered mappable if detected in sequenced pre-transplant spleen, lymph node, or MLR CFSE-low populations of the donor or recipient. The cumulative frequency of alloreactive clones was calculated as a percentage of all sequences, weighted by copy number. TCRdb mirrors the immuneACCESS table, restricted to in-frame sequences. Some clones are absent from its copies; in checked studies, under half trace to an unresolved V gene, and the reason for the others is unknown. That table gives V, J and clone size, and the DNA gave D and trimming. For this sample the table gives over 75,000 clones, of which roughly 90% were detected only once. 0.28% of the sample is held by the ten biggest clonotypes.

The data belong to a study of graft-versus-host responses after intestinal transplantation (dated by TCRdb to the early 2020s). Regarding the study in general: Multivisceral, liver-intestinal, or isolated intestinal transplants were received by the recipients. Of the approximately 25 intestinal transplant recipients enrolled in the cohort, one of whom was a retransplant, 3 patients without pretransplant specimens were excluded. After intestinal transplantation, graft-versus-host and host-versus-graft alloreactive T cell clones in the graft, circulation and bone marrow were tracked using bulk TCR-beta CDR3 sequencing. Alloreactive clones were identified by sequencing pre-transplant mixed lymphocyte reaction products and comparing them with unstimulated pre-transplant donor and recipient T cells. A peak of at least 4% donor T cells among recipient peripheral blood mononuclear cells was the definition used for donor T cell macrochimerism. Rather than being sequenced by the commercial service, samples from a few later patients were sequenced in-house on an Illumina MiSeq and processed with MiXCR. Every recipient was given anti-thymocyte globulin induction, followed by approximately three years of maintenance tacrolimus and steroids.

The intended sense of this specimen's time point label: cells obtained before transplantation from donor or recipient. CD3+CD4+ and CD3+CD8+ populations were FACS-sorted from unstimulated pre-transplant donor and recipient cells taken from spleen or lymph nodes. Results and caveats for the whole study, not just this receptor: The relatively low number and heterogeneity of intestinal transplant patients limited the conclusions. GvH clones were detected in recipient bone marrow, and some of these GvH clones were observed earlier in ileal mucosa or blood, consistent with an intestinal mucosal origin. High GvH to HvG T cell clonal ratios were observed in the allografts of patients with donor T cell macrochimerism. Early after transplant, peak levels of circulating GvH clones were associated with declines in HvG clones.

After removal of 6 bases from V and 4 bases from J, the junction retains 3 bases not matched to a gene. The CDR3 measures 13 amino acids from cysteine to phenylalanine. CDR3 DNA is the only sequence kept; it has 39 bases, read in frame from the first base. CDR1 and CDR2 are read off the germline V gene as MNHNS and SASEGT. This clonotype was sampled from a human donor who was the organ donor for an intestinal transplant. The sequencing used unstimulated CD4+ T cells sorted from spleen or lymph node cells, collected before transplant. The chain is made from TRBV6-1 and TRBJ1-5; 7 middle bases align to TRBD1. The encoded CDR3 is CASRGQPNQPQHF. Here is the DNA: TGTGCCAGCAGGGGACAGCCAAATCAGCCCCAGCATTTT.